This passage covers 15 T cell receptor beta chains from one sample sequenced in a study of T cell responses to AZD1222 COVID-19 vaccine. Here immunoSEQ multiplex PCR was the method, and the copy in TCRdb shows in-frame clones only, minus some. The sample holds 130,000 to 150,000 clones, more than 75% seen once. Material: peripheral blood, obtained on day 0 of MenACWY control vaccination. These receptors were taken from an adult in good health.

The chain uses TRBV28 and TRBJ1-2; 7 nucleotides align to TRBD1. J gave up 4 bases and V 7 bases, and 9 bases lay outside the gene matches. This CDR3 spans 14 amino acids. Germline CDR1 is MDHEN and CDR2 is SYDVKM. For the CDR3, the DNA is TGTGCCAGCACCGCGACAGGGACGGGCTATGGCTACACCTTC. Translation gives CASTATGTGYGYTF.

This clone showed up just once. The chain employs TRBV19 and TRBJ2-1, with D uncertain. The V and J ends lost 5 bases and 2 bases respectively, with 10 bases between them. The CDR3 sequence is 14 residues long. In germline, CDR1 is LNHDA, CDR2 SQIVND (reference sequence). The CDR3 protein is CASSWADPYNEQFF. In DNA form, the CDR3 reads TGTGCCAGTAGTTGGGCGGACCCCTACAATGAGCAGTTCTTC.

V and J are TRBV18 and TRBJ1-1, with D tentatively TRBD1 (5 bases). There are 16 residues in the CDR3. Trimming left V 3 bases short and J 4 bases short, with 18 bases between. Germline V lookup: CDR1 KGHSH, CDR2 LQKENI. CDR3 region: CASSPNRDPGGTEAFF. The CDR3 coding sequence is TGTGCCAGCTCACCGAACCGGGACCCCGGCGGCACTGAAGCTTTCTTT.

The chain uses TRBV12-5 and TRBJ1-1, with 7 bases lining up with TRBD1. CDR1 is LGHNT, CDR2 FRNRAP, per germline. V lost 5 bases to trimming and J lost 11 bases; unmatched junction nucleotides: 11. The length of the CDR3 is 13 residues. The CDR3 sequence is CASGLPLTGRAFF. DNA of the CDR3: TGTGCTAGTGGTCTACCTTTGACAGGGAGGGCTTTCTTT.

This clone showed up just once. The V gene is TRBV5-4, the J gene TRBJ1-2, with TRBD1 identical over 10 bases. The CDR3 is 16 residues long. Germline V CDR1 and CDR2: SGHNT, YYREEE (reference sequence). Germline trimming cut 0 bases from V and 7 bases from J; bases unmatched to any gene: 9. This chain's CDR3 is CASSLEGDRGITGYTF. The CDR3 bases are TGTGCCAGCAGCTTGGAGGGGGACAGGGGAATCACTGGCTACACCTTC.

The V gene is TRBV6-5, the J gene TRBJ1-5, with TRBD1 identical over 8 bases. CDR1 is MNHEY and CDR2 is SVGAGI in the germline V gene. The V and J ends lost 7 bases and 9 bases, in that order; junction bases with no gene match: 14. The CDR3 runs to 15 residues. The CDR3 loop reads CASTMAGGRGRPQHF. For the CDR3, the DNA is TGTGCCAGCACGATGGCAGGGGGCCGGGGGCGGCCCCAGCATTTT.

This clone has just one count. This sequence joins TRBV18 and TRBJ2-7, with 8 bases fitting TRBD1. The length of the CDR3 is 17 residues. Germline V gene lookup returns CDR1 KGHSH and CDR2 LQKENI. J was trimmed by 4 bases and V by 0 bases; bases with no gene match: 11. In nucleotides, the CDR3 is TGTGCCAGCTCACCACCGGCCTCAACAGGGGGTGTTTACGAGCAGTACTTC. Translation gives CASSPPASTGGVYEQYF.

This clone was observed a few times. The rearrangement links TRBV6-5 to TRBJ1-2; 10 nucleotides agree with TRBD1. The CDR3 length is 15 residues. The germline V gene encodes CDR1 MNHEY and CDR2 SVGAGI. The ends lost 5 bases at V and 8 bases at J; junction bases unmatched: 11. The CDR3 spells CASSREWDRGRGYTF. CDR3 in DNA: TGTGCCAGCAGTCGGGAATGGGACAGGGGACGAGGCTACACCTTC.

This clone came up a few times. CDR3 region: CASDSSREGDSPLHF. The CDR3 coding sequence is TGTGCTAGTGACAGCTCGAGGGAGGGTGATTCACCCCTCCACTTT. This rearrangement joins TRBV12-5 to TRBJ1-6; D not certain. V dropped 7 bases and J dropped 8 bases, with 18 bases sitting between them. This CDR3 comprises 15 residues. The V gene's germline CDR1 is LGHNT and CDR2 FRNRAP.

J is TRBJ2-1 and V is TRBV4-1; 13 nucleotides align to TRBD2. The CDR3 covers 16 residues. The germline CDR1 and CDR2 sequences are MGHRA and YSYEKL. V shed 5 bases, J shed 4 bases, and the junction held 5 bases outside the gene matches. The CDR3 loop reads CASSKRLAGGYNEQFF. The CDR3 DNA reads TGCGCCAGCAGCAAAAGACTAGCGGGGGGTTACAATGAGCAGTTCTTC.

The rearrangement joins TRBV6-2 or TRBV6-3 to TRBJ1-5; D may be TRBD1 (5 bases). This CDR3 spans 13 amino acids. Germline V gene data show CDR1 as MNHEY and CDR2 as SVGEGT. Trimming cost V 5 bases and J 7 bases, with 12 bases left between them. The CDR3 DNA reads TGTGCCAGCAGTGTGGGGCGCGGACAGCCCCAGCATTTT. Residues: CASSVGRGQPQHF.

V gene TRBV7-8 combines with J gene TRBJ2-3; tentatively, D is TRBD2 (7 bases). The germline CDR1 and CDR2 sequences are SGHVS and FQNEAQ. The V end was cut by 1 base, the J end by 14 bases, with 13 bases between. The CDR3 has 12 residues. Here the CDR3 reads CASSLDVGGAYF. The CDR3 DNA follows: TGTGCCAGCAGCTTAGACGTGGGGGGGGCGTATTTT.

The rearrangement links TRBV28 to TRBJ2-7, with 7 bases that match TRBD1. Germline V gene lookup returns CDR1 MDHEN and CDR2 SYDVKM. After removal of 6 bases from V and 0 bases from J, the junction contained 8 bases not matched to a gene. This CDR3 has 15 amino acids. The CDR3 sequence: CASSPDRRSSYEQYV. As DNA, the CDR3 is TGTGCCAGCAGCCCGGACAGGAGAAGCTCCTACGAGCAGTACGTC.

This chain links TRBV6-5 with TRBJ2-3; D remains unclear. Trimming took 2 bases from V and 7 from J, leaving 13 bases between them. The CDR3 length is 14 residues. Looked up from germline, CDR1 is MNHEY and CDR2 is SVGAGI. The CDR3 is CASSYRALANTQYF. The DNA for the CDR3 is TGTGCCAGCAGTTACCGGGCCCTCGCGAATACGCAGTATTTT.

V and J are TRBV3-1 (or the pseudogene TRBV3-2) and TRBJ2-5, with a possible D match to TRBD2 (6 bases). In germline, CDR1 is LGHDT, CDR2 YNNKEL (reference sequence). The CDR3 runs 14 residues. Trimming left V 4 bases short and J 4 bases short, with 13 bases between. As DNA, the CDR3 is TGTGCCAGCAGCCCCCAGAGGCGGGGAGAGACCCAGTACTTC. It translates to CASSPQRRGETQYF.